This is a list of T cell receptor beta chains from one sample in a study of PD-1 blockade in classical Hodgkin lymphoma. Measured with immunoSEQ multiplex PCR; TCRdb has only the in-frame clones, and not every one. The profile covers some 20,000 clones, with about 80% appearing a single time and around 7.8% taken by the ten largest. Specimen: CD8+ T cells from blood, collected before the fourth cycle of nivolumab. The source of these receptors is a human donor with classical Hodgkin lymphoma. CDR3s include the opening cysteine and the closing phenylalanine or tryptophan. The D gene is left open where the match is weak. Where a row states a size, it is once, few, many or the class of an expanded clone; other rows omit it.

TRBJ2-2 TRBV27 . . CASSLSGELFF TGTGCCAGCAGTCTAAGCGGGGAGCTGTTTTTT
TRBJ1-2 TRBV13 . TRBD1 CASSLQGGGYTF TGTGCCAGCAGCTTACAGGGGGGAGGCTACACCTTC
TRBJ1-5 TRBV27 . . CASSLSVYREPGQPQHF TGTGCCAGCAGTTTATCGGTATACAGGGAGCCAGGGCAGCCCCAGCATTTT
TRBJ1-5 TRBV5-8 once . CASSLGQHNQPQHF TGTGCCAGCAGCTTGGGGCAGCACAATCAGCCCCAGCATTTT
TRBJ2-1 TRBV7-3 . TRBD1 CASSLRTGSSYNEQFF TGTGCCAGCAGCTTACGGACAGGAAGCTCCTACAATGAGCAGTTCTTC
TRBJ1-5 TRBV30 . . CAWSVGAGVQPQHF TGTGCCTGGAGTGTAGGGGCAGGTGTCCAGCCCCAGCATTTT
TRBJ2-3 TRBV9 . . CASSVEGQSSDPQYF TGTGCCAGCAGCGTAGAAGGACAGTCGTCAGATCCGCAGTATTTT
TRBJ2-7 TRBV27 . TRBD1 CASSSSTGPLSYEQYF TGTGCCAGCAGTTCATCGACAGGGCCGCTCTCCTACGAGCAGTACTTC
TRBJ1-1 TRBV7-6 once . CASNGGLNTEAFF TGTGCCAGCAATGGTGGGTTGAACACTGAAGCTTTCTTT
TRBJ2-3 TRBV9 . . CASNRPGVPSDTQYF TGTGCCAGCAACCGGCCGGGGGTCCCCTCAGATACGCAGTATTTT
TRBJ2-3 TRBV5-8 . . CASGRTDTQYF TGTGCCAGCGGTCGCACAGATACGCAGTATTTT
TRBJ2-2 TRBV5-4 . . CASSWGIPGDTGELFF TGTGCCAGCAGCTGGGGTATCCCAGGGGACACCGGGGAGCTGTTTTTT
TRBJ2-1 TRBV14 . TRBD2 CASSPEVTGGPHEQFF TGTGCCAGCAGCCCTGAGGTAACGGGGGGGCCGCATGAGCAGTTCTTC
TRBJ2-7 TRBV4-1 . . CASSQEGTGGLGVYEQYF TGCGCCAGCAGCCAAGAGGGCACCGGAGGCCTTGGGGTCTACGAGCAGTACTTC
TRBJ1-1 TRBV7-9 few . CASRNLGWNTEAFF TGTGCCAGCAGGAACCTAGGGTGGAACACTGAAGCTTTCTTT
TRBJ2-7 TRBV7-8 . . CASSLGATGTMHEQYF TGTGCCAGCAGCTTAGGAGCAACAGGTACTATGCACGAGCAGTACTTC
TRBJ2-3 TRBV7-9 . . CASSPTGGEGDTQYF TGTGCCAGCAGCCCAACTGGGGGAGAGGGAGATACGCAGTATTTT
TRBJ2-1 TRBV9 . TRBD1 CASSNRDSLYNEQFF TGTGCCAGCAGCAACAGGGACAGCCTCTACAATGAGCAGTTCTTC
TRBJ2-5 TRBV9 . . CASSIDIKETQYF TGTGCCAGCAGCATAGACATAAAAGAGACCCAGTACTTC
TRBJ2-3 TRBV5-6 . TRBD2 CASSLASGPSKQYF TGTGCCAGCAGCTTGGCTAGCGGACCCAGTAAACAGTATTTT
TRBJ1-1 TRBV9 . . CASSVGSLGPEAFF TGTGCCAGCAGCGTAGGGTCCCTCGGCCCTGAAGCTTTCTTT
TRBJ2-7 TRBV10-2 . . CASMVQALGGDEQYF TGCGCCAGCATGGTCCAGGCCTTGGGAGGAGACGAGCAGTACTTC
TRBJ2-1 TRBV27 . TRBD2 CASSSALAGYGDEQFF TGTGCCAGCAGCTCGGCCTTAGCGGGGTATGGCGATGAGCAGTTCTTC
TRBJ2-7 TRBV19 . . CASSLRDLYEQYF TGTGCCAGTAGTCTCAGGGATCTCTACGAGCAGTACTTC
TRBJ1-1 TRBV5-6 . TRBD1 CASSLQGLGTEAFF TGTGCCAGCAGCTTACAGGGGCTGGGGACTGAAGCTTTCTTT
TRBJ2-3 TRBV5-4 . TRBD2 CASRVSGGIGDTQYF TGTGCCAGCAGGGTGAGCGGGGGCATCGGGGATACGCAGTATTTT
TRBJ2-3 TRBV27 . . CASRVRLSTDTQYF TGTGCCAGCAGGGTGAGACTTAGCACAGATACGCAGTATTTT
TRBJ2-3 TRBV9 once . CASSPSGRGADTQYF TGTGCCAGCAGCCCGAGCGGAAGGGGGGCAGATACGCAGTATTTT
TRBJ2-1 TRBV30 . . CAWSTLGGSYNEQFF TGTGCCTGGAGTACCTTGGGGGGATCCTACAATGAGCAGTTCTTC
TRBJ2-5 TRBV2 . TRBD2 CASRAGTSNSETQYF TGTGCCAGCAGGGCCGGGACTAGCAATTCGGAGACCCAGTACTTC
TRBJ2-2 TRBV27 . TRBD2 CASRGAGGTVTGELFF TGTGCCAGCAGAGGGGCGGGGGGGACGGTCACCGGGGAGCTGTTTTTT
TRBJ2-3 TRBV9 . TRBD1 CASSVEGGADTQYF TGTGCCAGCAGCGTAGAAGGGGGCGCAGATACGCAGTATTTT
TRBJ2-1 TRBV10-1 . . CASSPGAVNEQFF TGCGCCAGCAGCCCGGGAGCCGTCAATGAGCAGTTCTTC
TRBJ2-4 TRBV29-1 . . CSVTRGSKNIQYF TGCAGCGTAACACGAGGGTCCAAAAACATTCAGTACTTC
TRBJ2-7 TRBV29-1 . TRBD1 CSVVGTGLPYEQYF TGCAGCGTTGTCGGGACAGGGTTGCCCTACGAGCAGTACTTC
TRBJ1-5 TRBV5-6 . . CASSLVGVAEPQHF TGTGCCAGCAGCTTGGTGGGGGTGGCGGAGCCCCAGCATTTT
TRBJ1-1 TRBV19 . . CASSIIFGEAFF TGTGCCAGTAGTATAATCTTCGGTGAAGCTTTCTTT
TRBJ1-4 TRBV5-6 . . CASSLANPSPGATNEKLFF TGTGCCAGCAGCTTGGCCAACCCCAGTCCAGGGGCAACTAATGAAAAACTGTTTTTT
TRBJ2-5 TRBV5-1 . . CASSPGLQETQYF TGCGCCAGCAGCCCCGGACTCCAAGAGACCCAGTACTTC
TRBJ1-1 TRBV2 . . CARLHRDWNTEAFF TGTGCCAGACTTCACAGGGATTGGAACACTGAAGCTTTCTTT
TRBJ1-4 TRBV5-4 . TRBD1 CASSLTGGEEKLFF TGTGCCAGCAGCTTGACAGGGGGCGAGGAAAAACTGTTTTTT
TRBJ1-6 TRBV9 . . CASAYGSRQSSYNSPLHF TGTGCCAGCGCCTATGGCAGCCGCCAAAGCTCCTATAATTCACCCCTCCACTTT
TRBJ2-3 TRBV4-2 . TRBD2 CASSQEMVLAGPTGKDTQYF TGTGCCAGCAGCCAAGAAATGGTCCTAGCGGGGCCGACAGGCAAAGATACGCAGTATTTT
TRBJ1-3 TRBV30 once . CAWTVSGNTIYF TGTGCCTGGACGGTCTCTGGAAACACCATATATTTT
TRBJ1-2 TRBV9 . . CASSVRLGERSYTF TGTGCCAGCAGCGTACGACTTGGAGAGAGGAGCTACACCTTC
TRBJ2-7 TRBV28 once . CASSFEFFYEQYF TGTGCCAGCAGTTTTGAGTTCTTCTACGAGCAGTACTTC
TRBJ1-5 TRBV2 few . CASSEAFLSNQPQHF TGTGCCAGCAGTGAAGCGTTCCTTAGCAATCAGCCCCAGCATTTT
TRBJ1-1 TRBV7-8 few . CASSENKNTEAFF TGTGCCAGCAGCGAAAACAAGAACACTGAAGCTTTCTTT
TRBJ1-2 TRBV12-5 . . CASGLVLQGPTYGYTF TGTGCTAGTGGTTTGGTACTACAGGGCCCGACCTATGGCTACACCTTC
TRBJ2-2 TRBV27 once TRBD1 CASSSSRDSNTGELFF TGTGCCAGCAGTTCATCCCGGGACAGCAACACCGGGGAGCTGTTTTTT
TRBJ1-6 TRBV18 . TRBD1 CASSLRDRVAYNSPLHF TGTGCCAGCTCACTACGGGACAGGGTCGCCTATAATTCACCCCTCCACTTT
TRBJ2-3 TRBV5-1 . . CASSLGSSLTDTQYF TGCGCCAGCAGCTTGGGGTCCAGCCTCACAGATACGCAGTATTTT